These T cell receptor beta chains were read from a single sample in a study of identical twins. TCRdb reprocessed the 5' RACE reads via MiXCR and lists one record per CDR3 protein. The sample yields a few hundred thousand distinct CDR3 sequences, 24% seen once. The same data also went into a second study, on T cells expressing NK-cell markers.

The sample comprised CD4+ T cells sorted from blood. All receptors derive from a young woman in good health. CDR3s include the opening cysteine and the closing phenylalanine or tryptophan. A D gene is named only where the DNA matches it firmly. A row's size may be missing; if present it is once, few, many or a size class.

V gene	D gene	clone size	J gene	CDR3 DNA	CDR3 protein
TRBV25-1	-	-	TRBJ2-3	TGTGCCAGCAGTATGTCCACAGATACGCAGTATTTT	CASSMSTDTQYF
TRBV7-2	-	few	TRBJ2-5	TGTGCCAGCACCAGGGAAGGTGCGACCAGGGAGACCCAGTACTTC	CASTREGATRETQYF
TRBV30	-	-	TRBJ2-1	TGTGCCTGGAGTGTACGGCTAGCTACCTACAATGAGCAGTTCTTC	CAWSVRLATYNEQFF
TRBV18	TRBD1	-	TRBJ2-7	TGTGCCAGCTCACCCCAGGGGGCGGGCGAGCAGTACTTC	CASSPQGAGEQYF
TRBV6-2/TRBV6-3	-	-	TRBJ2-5	TGTGCCAGCAGAAGGAGGGCGGACCAAGAGACCCAGTACTTC	CASRRRADQETQYF
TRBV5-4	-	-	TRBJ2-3	TGTGCCAGCAGCTTGGCCGGGATGGGAAATGCAGATACGCAGTATTTT	CASSLAGMGNADTQYF
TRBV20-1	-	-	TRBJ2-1	TGCAGTGCTCGACCTGGGGGGCTCTACAATGAGCAGTTCTTC	CSARPGGLYNEQFF
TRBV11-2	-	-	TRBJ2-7	TGTGCCAGCAGCTTTGCTGAACAGAGCTACGAGCAGTACTTC	CASSFAEQSYEQYF
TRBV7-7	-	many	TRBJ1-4	TGTGCCAGCAGCGCGGGTGGGCAGAGTGAAAAACTGTTTTTT	CASSAGGQSEKLFF
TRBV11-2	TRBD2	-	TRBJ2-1	TGTGCCAGCAGCTTAGATCGTAGGACTAGCGGGCGTCCTCAGTTCTTC	CASSLDRRTSGRPQFF
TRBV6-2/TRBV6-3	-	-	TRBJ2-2	TGTGCCAGCAGTTACTCTCAGGACGGGACCGGGGAGCTGTTTTTT	CASSYSQDGTGELFF
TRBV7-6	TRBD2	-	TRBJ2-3	TGTGCCAGCAGCTCCATAAGGGGGACTAGCGGGACTATAGATACGCAGTATTTT	CASSSIRGTSGTIDTQYF
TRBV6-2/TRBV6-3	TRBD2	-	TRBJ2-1	TGTGCCAGCCGTTGGGTAGCGGGGAGCTCCTACAATGAGCAGTTCTTC	CASRWVAGSSYNEQFF
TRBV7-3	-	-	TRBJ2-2	TGTGCCAGCAGCTTATTACACGGGGGACTTGGCGGGGAGCTGTTTTTT	CASSLLHGGLGGELFF
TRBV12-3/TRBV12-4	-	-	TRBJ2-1	TGTGCCAGCAGCCTTCGCCAGCGGGATGAGCAGTTCTTC	CASSLRQRDEQFF
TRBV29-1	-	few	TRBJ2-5	TGCAGCGTTCCCCAAGGGGGGGCCCCAGAGACCCAGTACTTC	CSVPQGGAPETQYF
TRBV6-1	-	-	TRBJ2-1	TGTGCCAGCAGTCGCGGACTTTACAATGAGCAGTTCTTC	CASSRGLYNEQFF
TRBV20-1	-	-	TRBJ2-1	TGCAGTGCTAGCCCTAGGCCCTACAATGAGCAGTTCTTC	CSASPRPYNEQFF
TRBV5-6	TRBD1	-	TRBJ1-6	TGTGCCAGCAGCAATTACCGGGACAGGTATTCACCCCTCCACTTT	CASSNYRDRYSPLHF
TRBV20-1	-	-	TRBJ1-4	TGCAGTGCTAGAGAGCAGGGCGCGTCCCGTAATGAAAAACTGTTTTTT	CSAREQGASRNEKLFF
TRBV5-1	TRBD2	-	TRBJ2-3	TGCGCCAGCAGCATAGGACTAGTTTCTAGTTTATATTTT	CASSIGLVSSLYF
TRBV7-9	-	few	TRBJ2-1	TGTGCCAGCAGCTTACTGACCCGTTGGGATGAGCAGTTCTTC	CASSLLTRWDEQFF
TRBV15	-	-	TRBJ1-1	TGTGCCACCAGTTCCCTTGTAGACACTGAAGCTTTCTTT	CATSSLVDTEAFF
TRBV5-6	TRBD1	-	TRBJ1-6	TGTGCCAGCAGCTGGAGAGGAGGACAGGCGAGCTCCTATAATTCACCCCTCCACTTT	CASSWRGGQASSYNSPLHF
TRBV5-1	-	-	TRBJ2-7	TGCGCCAGCAGCCCATGGACTCAGGGATCCTACGAGCAGTACTTC	CASSPWTQGSYEQYF
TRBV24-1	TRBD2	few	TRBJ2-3	TGTGCCACCAGTGAGACGGGGGGGCCCCGAGGAGATACGCAGTATTTT	CATSETGGPRGDTQYF
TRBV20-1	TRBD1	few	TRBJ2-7	TGCAGTGCTACCACAGACAGGGGTTTTGGCGAGCAGTACTTC	CSATTDRGFGEQYF
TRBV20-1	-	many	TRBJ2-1	TGCAGTGCTCCGGGCTCAAAACGGCGCAATGAGCAGTTCTTC	CSAPGSKRRNEQFF
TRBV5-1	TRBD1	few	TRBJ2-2	TGCGCCAGCAGCTCGAGACAGGGACCCGGGGAGCTGTTTTTT	CASSSRQGPGELFF
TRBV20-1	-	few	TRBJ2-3	TGCAGTGCTAACGCCGCCAGGGCAGATACGCAGTATTTT	CSANAARADTQYF
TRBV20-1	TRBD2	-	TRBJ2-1	TGCAGTATGGATAGCGGGAGAAATGTCAATGAGCAGTTCTTC	CSMDSGRNVNEQFF
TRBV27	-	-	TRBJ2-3	TGTGCCAGCAGCTCCGGGGAGCGGGTCACAGATACGCAGTATTTT	CASSSGERVTDTQYF
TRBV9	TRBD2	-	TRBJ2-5	TGTGCCAGCAGCCCAGCGGGGGGGCTGGTAGAGACCCAGTACTTC	CASSPAGGLVETQYF
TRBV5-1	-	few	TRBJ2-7	TGCGCCAGCAGCTTGGGACTTATGGGAGAGCAGTACTTC	CASSLGLMGEQYF
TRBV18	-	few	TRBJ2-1	TGTGCCAGCTCACCACGGGACGAGGGTGACCGTGAGCAGTTCTTC	CASSPRDEGDREQFF
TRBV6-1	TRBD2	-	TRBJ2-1	TGTGCCAGCAGACGATTAGCGGGGAACTCCTACAATGAGCAGTTCTTC	CASRRLAGNSYNEQFF
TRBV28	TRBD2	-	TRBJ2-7	TGTGCCAGCAGTTTGGTGGCTAGCGGGACCCACGAGCAGTACTTC	CASSLVASGTHEQYF
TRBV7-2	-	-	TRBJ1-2	TGTGCCAGCAGCTCTTCCCCGAGACCGGGACGCTTATATGGCTACACCTTC	CASSSSPRPGRLYGYTF
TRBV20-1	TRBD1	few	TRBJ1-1	TGCAGTGCTAGAGCCCCCCTCGACAGGGTGCAGAACACTGAAGCTTTCTTT	CSARAPLDRVQNTEAFF
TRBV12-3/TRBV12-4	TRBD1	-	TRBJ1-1	TGTGCCAGCAGTCCTCGACAGGGCGGCACTGAAGCTTTCTTT	CASSPRQGGTEAFF
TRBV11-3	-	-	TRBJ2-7	TGTGCCAGCAGCTCCCTTACCTTCGGGGCCTACGAGCAGTACTTC	CASSSLTFGAYEQYF
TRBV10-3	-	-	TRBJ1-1	TGTGCCCTCAGTGAAAGACGGGGTGAAGCTTTCTTT	CALSERRGEAFF
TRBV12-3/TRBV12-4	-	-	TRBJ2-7	TGTGCCAGCAGCCCCTCTTCTATCACCTACGAGCAGTACTTC	CASSPSSITYEQYF
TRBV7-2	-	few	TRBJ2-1	TGTGCCAGCAGCCAGAAGTACAGGGATGGGGAGCAGTTCTTC	CASSQKYRDGEQFF
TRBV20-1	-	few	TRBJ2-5	TGCAGTGCTCTGGGAGAGGGAGTAGAGACCCAGTACTTC	CSALGEGVETQYF
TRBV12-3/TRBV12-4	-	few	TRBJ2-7	TGTGCCAGCAGTTTCCAGACAGCCTCCTACGAGCAGTACTTC	CASSFQTASYEQYF
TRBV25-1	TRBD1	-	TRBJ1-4	TGTGCCAGCAGCCCGAACCGGGGACAGGGAATGGAGAAACTGTTTTTT	CASSPNRGQGMEKLFF